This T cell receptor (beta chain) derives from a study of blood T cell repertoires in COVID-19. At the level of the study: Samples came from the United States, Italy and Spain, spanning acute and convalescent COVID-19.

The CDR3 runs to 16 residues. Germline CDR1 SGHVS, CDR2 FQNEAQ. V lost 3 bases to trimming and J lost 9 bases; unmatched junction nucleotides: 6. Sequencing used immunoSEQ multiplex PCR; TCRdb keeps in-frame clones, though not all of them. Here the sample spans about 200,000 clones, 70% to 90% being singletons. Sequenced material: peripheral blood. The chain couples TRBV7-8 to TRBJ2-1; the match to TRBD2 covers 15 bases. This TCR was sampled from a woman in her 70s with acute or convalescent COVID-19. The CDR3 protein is CASSFIGLAGGVEQFF. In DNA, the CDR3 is TGTGCCAGCAGCTTTATCGGACTAGCGGGAGGGGTTGAGCAGTTCTTC.